This T cell receptor (beta chain) is from a study of blood T cell repertoires in COVID-19 (dated by TCRdb to 2018 to 2021). Background for the entire study: The collaborator samples originated in the United States, Italy and Spain and spanned the acute and convalescent phases of COVID-19. The material from the prospective study consisted of cDNA or gDNA derived from T cells, B-cell-depleted T cells, or PBMCs. The dataset comprised deeply sampled blood TCRbeta repertoires from subjects exposed to, actively infected with, or recovered from COVID-19. A freely available public database, intended as a resource for researchers studying the immune response to SARS-CoV-2, is where the repertoires were released. The samples were drawn from the first 160 participants of the ongoing ImmuneRACE study and from over a thousand subjects provided by 6 global collaborators. Nearly every sample came with metadata listing a de-identified subject ID, COVID-19 status, age in years and sex. Where available, HLA class I and class II types were obtained from metadata supplied by the sample provider rather than from assay-based typing. What the authors observed across the whole study: How much clinical and demographic metadata was included differed by source and by participant, and the metadata was provided uncurated.

The collaborating institutions used their own protocols to collect whole blood in K2EDTA tubes. For TCRbeta analysis, collaborators shipped samples as frozen whole blood, isolated PBMCs, or DNA extracted from either of those sample types. TCRbeta CDR3 regions were amplified from genomic DNA by means of the immunoSEQ Assay, a bias-controlled multiplex PCR. Concerning the study's data processing: Nucleated cell counts per sample were estimated from amplification of reference gene primers within the assay. To quantify the absolute abundance of each unique TCRbeta CDR3 rearrangement, sequence reads were collapsed and filtered. For each sample, productive Simpson clonality was calculated as the square root of Simpson's diversity index across productive rearrangements. TCRdb took this table from immuneACCESS and kept in-frame rearrangements with V and J called. Such tables lack part of the clones; where checked against another copy, unresolved V genes explain under half of the gap, and the rest is unexplained. From that table come the V and J calls and clone size; the DNA was used to work out D and trimming. This sample lists 150,000 to 200,000 clones; about 87% were detected once. The ten most abundant clones make up 2.5% of the sample.

Regarding this clone: Its antigen is still unknown. No much larger clone is present one base from it, and per-base qualities are unavailable.

Ends trimmed: V by 5 bases, J by 1 base; bases unmatched to a gene: 7. From the cysteine up to the phenylalanine, the CDR3 has a length of 16 residues. Left in the record is the CDR3 DNA by itself, 48 bases read in frame from the first base. According to the germline V gene (reference sequence), CDR1 reads LNHDA and CDR2 reads SQIVND. Material: peripheral blood. The clonotype comes from a man aged 35 to 55 with active or convalescent COVID-19. The chain is assembled from TRBV19 and TRBJ2-3; 9 central bases correspond to TRBD2. DNA sequence: TGTGCCAGTAGTGCGAGGGCTAGCGGGGGCACAGATACGCAGTATTTT. This yields the protein CASSARASGGTDTQYF.